The 21 T cell receptor beta chains presented below share a single source sample, sequenced in a study of T cells in Graves' hyperthyroidism and ophthalmopathy. TCR beta CDR3 regions were amplified from RNA transcripts. The HTBI set primed first-round TCR CDR3 RT-PCR. One entry per CDR3 protein, called by TCRdb with MiXCR from the multiplex PCR reads. The sample includes more than 500,000 distinct CDR3 sequences, about 15% seen only once; the top ten take around 4.5%. Sequenced: blood. The receptors were sampled from a woman between 35 and 50 years old with Graves' ophthalmopathy.

The V and J genes are TRBV24-1 and TRBJ1-2; D might be TRBD1 (6 bases). The ends were cut back, 2 bases at V and 4 bases at J, with 19 bases in the middle. Germline CDR1 reads KGHDR; CDR2 reads SFDVKD. The CDR3 contains 17 residues. The CDR3 DNA sequence: TGTGCCACCAGTGATTCAAGGGGTAGCAGGGGACGCTATGGCTACACCTTC. Translated: CATSDSRGSRGRYGYTF.

This clonotype showed up many times. V and J are TRBV2 and TRBJ1-2; D gene uncertain. The V gene lost 4 bases and the J gene lost 6 bases, with 12 bases spanning the gap. This CDR3 contains 13 residues. Germline V gives CDR1 SNHLY, CDR2 FYNNEI. DNA for the CDR3: TGTGCCAGCAGTGGGGGAGGAGCGAATGGCTACACCTTC. It codes for CASSGGGANGYTF. Complete variable domain (other parts from reference TRBV2 and TRBJ1-2): EPEVTQTPSHQVTQMGQEVILRCVPISNHLYFYWYRQILGQKVEFLVSFYNNEISEKSEIFDDQFSVERPDGSNFTLKIRSTKLEDSAMYFCASSGGGANGYTFGSGTRLTVV.

This clonotype was counted many times. V usage is TRBV29-1 and J usage is TRBJ2-7, with 11 nucleotides matching TRBD2. The CDR3 loop spans 14 amino acids. V gave up 0 bases and J gave up 6 bases; unmatched junction bases: 4. Germline V lookup: CDR1 SQVTM, CDR2 ANQGSEA. CDR3 sequence reads: CSVEESLAGGEQYF. Written as DNA, the CDR3 is TGCAGCGTTGAAGAAAGTCTAGCGGGAGGCGAGCAGTACTTC.

The rearrangement joins TRBV9 to TRBJ2-5; possibly TRBD2 for D (5 bases). Germline lookup yields CDR1 SGDLS and CDR2 YYNGEE. Trimming shortened V by 3 bases and J by 0 bases, and 12 bases separated the two germline ends. This CDR3 contains 15 residues. CDR3: CASSARAEYQETQYF. In nucleotides, the CDR3 is TGTGCCAGCAGCGCACGAGCGGAATACCAAGAGACCCAGTACTTC.

In this sample, this clonotype turned up many times. V usage is TRBV28 and J usage is TRBJ2-7; D is possibly TRBD2 (5 bases). This CDR3 comprises 18 residues. Germline V gene data show CDR1 as MDHEN and CDR2 as SYDVKM. With 4 bases removed from V and 3 bases from J, the gap between germline ends came to 25 bases. The CDR3 nucleotides are TGTGCCAGCAGTTCATCCCGCTTGGCCGGGAAGGTTAACTACGAGCAGTACTTC. It yields the protein CASSSSRLAGKVNYEQYF. Variable domain in full (rest from reference TRBV28 and TRBJ2-7): DVKVTQSSRYLVKRTGEKVFLECVQDMDHENMFWYRQDPGLGLRLIYFSYDVKMKEKGDIPEGYSVSREKKERFSLILESASTNQTSMYLCASSSSRLAGKVNYEQYFGPGTRLTVT.

This clonotype was recorded at least ten times. The CDR3 protein is CASSQDQEETQYF. CDR3 coding DNA: TGTGCCAGCAGCCAGGATCAGGAAGAGACCCAGTACTTC. This chain connects TRBV3-1 to TRBJ2-5; no definite D call. With 3 bases removed from V and 3 bases from J, the gap between germline ends came to 8 bases. Germline CDR1 reads LGHDT; CDR2 reads YNNKEL (reference sequence). The CDR3 runs to 13 residues.

There are many counts of this clonotype. CDR3 nucleotide sequence: TGCAGTGCTAGACTAGCGGGGTCTTCCCAGTACTTC. This translates into CSARLAGSSQYF. J is TRBJ2-7 and V is TRBV20-1, with TRBD2 matching 9 bases. The CDR3 covers 12 residues. The V gene end was trimmed by 2 bases and the J gene end by 10 bases; junction bases not matched to a gene: 6. Germline lookup yields CDR1 DFQATT and CDR2 SNEGSKA (reference sequence).

The sample holds many counts of this clonotype. The chain employs TRBV6-1 and TRBJ2-7, with D maybe TRBD1 (6 bases). Trimming pared 4 bases from V and 6 bases from J, leaving 10 bases between. The CDR3 spans 12 residues. CDR1 is MNHNS, CDR2 SASEGT, per germline. The CDR3 DNA reads TGTGCCAGCAGTGTACAGGGTGGCGAGCAGTACTTC. As protein: CASSVQGGEQYF.

This clonotype was detected many times. V is TRBV5-6 and J is TRBJ2-5; the D gene is possibly TRBD2 (5 bases). The V and J ends lost 3 bases and 0 bases respectively, with 12 bases between them. Germline CDR1 reads SGHDT; CDR2 reads YYEEEE. The CDR3 sequence is 15 residues long. The CDR3 DNA reads as TGTGCCAGCAGCTCCCAAGCGGCTAACCAAGAGACCCAGTACTTC. Amino acids: CASSSQAANQETQYF.

The chain recombines TRBV7-2 with TRBJ1-1; 7 nucleotides agree with TRBD1. J lost 7 bases, V lost 5 bases, and 7 bases had no gene match. Germline V lookup: CDR1 SGHTA, CDR2 FQGNSA. The CDR3 has 13 amino acids. Written as DNA, the CDR3 is TGTGCCAGCAGCACCCAGACAGGGCTTGAAGCTTTCTTT. It yields the protein CASSTQTGLEAFF.

Many counts were recorded for this clonotype. This rearrangement joins TRBV20-1 to TRBJ1-1; 7 positions match TRBD1. Germline V gives CDR1 DFQATT, CDR2 SNEGSKA (reference sequence). V trimming: 3 bases; J trimming: 4 bases; junction bases outside the gene matches: 8. The CDR3 length is 14 residues. The DNA for the CDR3 is TGCAGTGCTAGTGGCCAGGGGGACCTCACTGAAGCTTTCTTT. The encoded protein is CSASGQGDLTEAFF.

The V gene is TRBV7-3, the J gene TRBJ2-5; the match to TRBD2 covers 8 bases. V lost 1 base to trimming and J lost 1 base; unmatched junction nucleotides: 8. The CDR3 has 17 amino acids. Germline values: CDR1 SGHTA, CDR2 FQGTGA. CDR3 in DNA: TGTGCCAGCAGCTTAATGCCACCCGGGACTAGCCAAGAGACCCAGTACTTC. Translated: CASSLMPPGTSQETQYF.

The chain has TRBV10-3 and TRBJ2-5; D is possibly TRBD1 (5 bases). Germline V gene lookup returns CDR1 ENHRY and CDR2 SYGVKD. The CDR3 length is 14 residues. V gave up 3 bases and J gave up 1 base, with 9 bases separating them. Written as DNA, the CDR3 is TGTGCCATCAGTGAAAGGCAGGGCCAAGAGACCCAGTACTTC. Translating it yields CAISERQGQETQYF.

This clonotype showed up many times. As DNA, the CDR3 is TGTGCCGGTTCGACAGACCCGAACACCGGGGAGCTGTTTTTT. This gives the protein CAGSTDPNTGELFF. The gene calls are TRBV6-2 or TRBV6-3 and TRBJ2-2; TRBD1 is a possible D gene (5 bases). CDR3 length: 14 amino acids. Germline-derived CDR1 and CDR2 are MNHEY and SVGEGT. V gave up 11 bases and J gave up 0 bases, with 13 bases separating them.

This clonotype was picked up a small number of times. Being one base from a much bigger clone, this may be a read error. V gene TRBV28 combines with J gene TRBJ2-7, with 8 bases that match TRBD2. Germline V lookup: CDR1 MDHEN, CDR2 SYDVKM. The V and J ends lost 5 bases and 2 bases, in that order; junction bases with no gene match: 17. The CDR3 loop spans 18 amino acids. CDR3: CASSPQTEKRGWAYEQYF. Here the CDR3 DNA reads TGTGCCAGCAGTCCTCAGACAGAAAAGCGGGGGTGGGCCTACGAGCAGTACTTC.

This clonotype occurred many times. The chain couples TRBV12-3 or TRBV12-4 to TRBJ2-3; weak D call: TRBD2 (5 bases). This CDR3 region has 12 residues. The V end was cut by 4 bases, the J end by 6 bases, with 8 bases between. The CDR3 DNA reads TGTGCCAGCAGTTGGGGAGAGGATACGCAGTATTTT. Amino acid sequence: CASSWGEDTQYF.

This clonotype was seen at least ten times. The chain is built from TRBV6-2 or TRBV6-3 and TRBJ1-1, with TRBD1 matching over 7 bases. There are 15 residues in the CDR3. Trimming at V came to 7 bases and at J to 3 bases, leaving 11 bases not matched to a gene. Per germline, CDR1 MNHEY and CDR2 SVGEGT. The CDR3 bases are TGTGCCAGCAAGCGACAGGGTGTGGTGGACACTGAAGCTTTCTTT. Its protein product is CASKRQGVVDTEAFF.

This clonotype showed up many times. The chain is built from TRBV28 and TRBJ1-1; TRBD1 aligns across 7 bases. Germline values: CDR1 MDHEN, CDR2 SYDVKM. Trimming took 5 bases from V and 7 from J; bases not matched to a gene: 7. This CDR3 region has 13 residues. The CDR3 is CASSNRGAIEAFF. Written as DNA, the CDR3 is TGTGCCAGCAGTAACAGGGGTGCTATTGAAGCTTTCTTT.

This clonotype was seen at least ten times. J is TRBJ2-2 and V is TRBV15; D uncertain. The CDR3 covers 11 residues. Germline assignment: CDR1 LNHNV and CDR2 YYDKDF (reference sequence). Trimming removed 5 bases at V and 6 bases at J, with 4 bases between. The CDR3 sequence is CATSLAGELFF. CDR3 DNA: TGTGCCACCAGCCTAGCCGGGGAGCTGTTTTTT.

At least ten counts were recorded for this clonotype. The V gene is TRBV29-1, the J gene TRBJ1-2, with 7 bases matching TRBD1. Germline V lookup: CDR1 SQVTM, CDR2 ANQGSEA. CDR3 length equals 13 residues. V was clipped by 6 bases and J by 6 bases; unmatched bases: 10. The CDR3 protein is CSVGRIGGDGYTF. Here the CDR3 DNA reads TGCAGCGTCGGTCGCATAGGGGGCGATGGCTACACCTTC.

Note on this clonotype: This may be a read error, as it is one base from a much larger clone. The V gene is TRBV29-1, the J gene TRBJ1-2; no clear D. Germline loops: CDR1 SQVTM, CDR2 ANQGSEA. This CDR3 has 10 amino acids. Trimming left V 4 bases short and J 7 bases short, with 7 bases between. CDR3 nucleotides: TGCAGCGTTGCGGAGGGTGGCTACACCTTC. Its protein is CSVAEGGYTF.